A single sample gave rise to the 10 T cell receptor beta chains below, sequenced in a study of CD8+ T cells in alopecia areata. Sequencing relied on a cDNA template that was reverse transcribed from extracted RNA. Clones were read by immunoSEQ multiplex PCR, and TCRdb kept only the in-frame ones, dropping some. Of about 37,000 clones listed, nearly 55% are singletons. CD25+CD127- cells were sorted from CD4+ cells in several patients. The sequenced material came from CD4+ Tregs sorted from blood. All receptors derive from a human donor with alopecia areata.

The J gene is TRBJ2-5, the V gene TRBV4-1; TRBD2 is a possible D gene (5 bases). Germline assignment: CDR1 MGHRA and CDR2 YSYEKL. The V gene lost 0 bases and the J gene lost 2 bases, with 7 bases spanning the gap. CDR3 length: 14 amino acids. CDR3: CASSQEGGQETQYF. DNA for the CDR3: TGCGCCAGCAGCCAAGAAGGCGGGCAAGAGACCCAGTACTTC.

The chain carries TRBV7-8 and TRBJ1-6; maybe TRBD1 (5 bases). The CDR3 extends over 15 amino acids. Looked up from germline, CDR1 is SGHVS and CDR2 is FQNEAQ. V lost 2 bases to trimming and J lost 5 bases, with 10 bases between them. CDR3 loop: CASSLRQTNNSPLHF. The CDR3 bases are TGTGCCAGCAGCTTACGACAGACTAATAATTCACCCCTCCACTTT. The entire variable domain, with the rest obtained from reference TRBV7-8 and TRBJ1-6, is as follows: GAGVSQSPRYKVAKRGQDVALRCDPISGHVSLFWYQQALGQGPEFLTYFQNEAQLDKSGLPSDRFFAERPEGSVSTLKIQRTQQEDSAVYLCASSLRQTNNSPLHFGNGTRLTVT.

The chain is built from TRBV6-5 and TRBJ1-5; D is ambiguous. Germline CDR1 reads MNHEY; CDR2 reads SVGAGI. V lost 6 bases and J 2 bases, leaving 11 bases between the germline ends. This CDR3 has 14 amino acids. Here the CDR3 reads CASSENRGNQPQHF. The CDR3 DNA follows: TGTGCCAGCAGCGAAAACAGAGGCAATCAGCCCCAGCATTTT.

The gene calls are TRBV7-2 and TRBJ2-4, with D possibly matching TRBD1 (5 bases). The CDR3 has 14 residues. Germline assignment: CDR1 SGHTA and CDR2 FQGNSA. V dropped 7 bases and J dropped 1 base, with 11 bases sitting between them. In DNA, the CDR3 is TGTGCCAGCACACTACCAGGGGCCAAAAACATTCAGTACTTC. As protein: CASTLPGAKNIQYF.

V is TRBV2 and J is TRBJ2-4, with D unclear. This CDR3 is built from 15 residues. Germline V CDR1 and CDR2: SNHLY, FYNNEI. Trimming stripped 4 bases from V and 0 bases from J, with 10 bases between. The CDR3 DNA reads TGTGCCAGCAGTGGGACGACTCTAGCCAAAAACATTCAGTACTTC. Its protein is CASSGTTLAKNIQYF.

This clone came up a few times. The chain combines TRBV28 with TRBJ2-7; 7 positions match TRBD2. The germline V gene encodes CDR1 MDHEN and CDR2 SYDVKM. V was clipped by 6 bases and J by 3 bases; unmatched bases: 8. The length of the CDR3 is 14 residues. DNA for the CDR3: TGTGCCAGCAGGATACCGGGACTAAACTACGAGCAGTACTTC. Encoded protein: CASRIPGLNYEQYF.

The chain employs TRBV4-3 and TRBJ1-2; 10 nucleotides align to TRBD1. The CDR3 has 14 residues. The V segment lost 2 bases and the J segment 8 bases; nucleotides outside the gene matches: 5. From germline, CDR1 is LGHNA and CDR2 YSLEER. The CDR3 loop is CASSQRGQGRGYTF. In DNA form, the CDR3 reads TGCGCCAGCAGCCAAAGGGGACAGGGGCGCGGCTACACCTTC.

The CDR3 coding sequence is TGTGCCAGCAGTCCAGGGCAGGGAAGCTATGGCTACACCTTC. Translation gives CASSPGQGSYGYTF. The V call is TRBV2, the J call TRBJ1-2; a possible D gene is TRBD1 (5 bases). CDR3 size: 14 residues. Between the trimmed V and J ends, which lost 5 bases and 4 bases, there was a span of 14 bases. CDR1 is SNHLY and CDR2 is FYNNEI in the germline V gene.

This clone occurred once. CDR3 in amino acids: CASSHSPHGYTF. CDR3 nucleotide sequence: TGTGCCAGCAGCCACAGCCCACATGGCTACACCTTC. The chain combines TRBV7-2 with TRBJ1-2; D is ambiguous. Per germline, CDR1 SGHTA and CDR2 FQGNSA. Trimming cost V 5 bases and J 6 bases, with 10 bases left between them. The CDR3 spans 12 residues.

The chain employs TRBV7-9 and TRBJ2-2; D ambiguous. CDR3 length: 18 amino acids. V lost 0 bases to trimming and J lost 0 bases, with 14 bases between them. Germline assignment: CDR1 SEHNR and CDR2 FQNEAQ (reference sequence). The DNA of the CDR3 is TGTGCCAGCAGCTTAGCGAGGATGGTGCAAACGAACACCGGGGAGCTGTTTTTT. This codes for CASSLARMVQTNTGELFF.